This entry features one T cell receptor beta chain sequence. The data derive from a study of T cells in Graves' hyperthyroidism and ophthalmopathy. Template material for amplifying TCR beta CDR3 regions consisted of RNA transcripts. The HTBI primer set served for first-round RT-PCR of the TCR CDR3. TCRdb reprocessed the multiplex PCR reads with MiXCR, giving one entry per CDR3 protein. The table lists over 700,000 distinct CDR3 sequences, more than 30% of them singletons. This receptor was obtained from a man between 18 and 29 years old with Graves' hyperthyroidism. The specimen was blood.

The CDR3 nucleotides are TGTGCCAGCAGTGAAGCGCGTATAAGGCCTAGCACAGATACGCAGTATTTT. Protein: CASSEARIRPSTDTQYF. V is TRBV2 and J is TRBJ2-3; D not certain. The CDR3 is 17 amino acids. Trimming stripped 0 bases from V and 0 bases from J, with 13 bases between. Germline loops: CDR1 SNHLY, CDR2 FYNNEI. The full variable domain, completed using reference TRBV2 and TRBJ2-3, is EPEVTQTPSHQVTQMGQEVILRCVPISNHLYFYWYRQILGQKVEFLVSFYNNEISEKSEIFDDQFSVERPDGSNFTLKIRSTKLEDSAMYFCASSEARIRPSTDTQYFGPGTRLTVL.